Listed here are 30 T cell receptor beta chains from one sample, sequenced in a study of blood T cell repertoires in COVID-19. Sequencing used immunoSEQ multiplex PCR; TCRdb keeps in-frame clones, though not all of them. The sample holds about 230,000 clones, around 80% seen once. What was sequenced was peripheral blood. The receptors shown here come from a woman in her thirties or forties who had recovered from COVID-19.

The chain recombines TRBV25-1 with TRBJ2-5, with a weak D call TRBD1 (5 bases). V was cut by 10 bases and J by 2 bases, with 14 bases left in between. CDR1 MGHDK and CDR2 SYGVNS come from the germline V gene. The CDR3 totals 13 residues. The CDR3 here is CATIRTLQETQYF. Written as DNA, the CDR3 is TGTGCCACCATCAGGACACTTCAAGAGACCCAGTACTTC.

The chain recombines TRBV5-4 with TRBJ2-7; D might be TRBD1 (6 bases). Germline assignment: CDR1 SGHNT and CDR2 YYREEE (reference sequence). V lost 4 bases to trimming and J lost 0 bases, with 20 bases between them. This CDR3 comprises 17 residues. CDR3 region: CASSQGSPGVISYEQYF. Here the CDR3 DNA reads TGTGCCAGCAGCCAGGGGAGCCCAGGGGTTATCTCCTACGAGCAGTACTTC.

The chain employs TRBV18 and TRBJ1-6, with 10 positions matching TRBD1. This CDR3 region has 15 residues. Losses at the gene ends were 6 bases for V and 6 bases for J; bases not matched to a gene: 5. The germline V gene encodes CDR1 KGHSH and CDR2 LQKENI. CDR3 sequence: CASSKGQGTNSPLHF. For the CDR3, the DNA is TGTGCCAGCTCTAAGGGACAGGGGACTAATTCACCCCTCCACTTT. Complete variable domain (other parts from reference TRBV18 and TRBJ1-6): NAGVMQNPRHLVRRRGQEARLRCSPMKGHSHVYWYRQLPEEGLKFMVYLQKENIIDESGMPKERFSAEFPKEGPSILRIQQVVRGDSAAYFCASSKGQGTNSPLHFGNGTRLTVT.

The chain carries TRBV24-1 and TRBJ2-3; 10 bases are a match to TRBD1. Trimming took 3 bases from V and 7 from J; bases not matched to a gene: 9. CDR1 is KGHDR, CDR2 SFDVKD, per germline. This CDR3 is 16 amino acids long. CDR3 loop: CATSDRTGGIGYTQYF. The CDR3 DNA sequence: TGTGCCACCAGTGATCGGACAGGGGGTATTGGGTATACGCAGTATTTT.

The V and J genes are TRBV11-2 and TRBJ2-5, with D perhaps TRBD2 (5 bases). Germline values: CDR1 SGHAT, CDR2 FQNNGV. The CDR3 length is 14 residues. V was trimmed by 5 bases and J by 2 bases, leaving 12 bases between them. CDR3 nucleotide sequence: TGTGCCAGCAGCCCGGGGTACAGTCAAGAGACCCAGTACTTC. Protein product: CASSPGYSQETQYF.

The CDR3 region has the DNA TGTGCCAGCAGCTTAGAGTCCCAAGGGGGCGGTGAGCAGTTCTTC. Amino acid sequence: CASSLESQGGGEQFF. The chain employs TRBV7-3 and TRBJ2-1; 7 bases fit TRBD1. The CDR3 spans 15 residues. Germline CDR1 and CDR2: SGHTA and FQGTGA. The trim removed 2 bases at V and 9 bases at J, leaving 10 bases unmatched.

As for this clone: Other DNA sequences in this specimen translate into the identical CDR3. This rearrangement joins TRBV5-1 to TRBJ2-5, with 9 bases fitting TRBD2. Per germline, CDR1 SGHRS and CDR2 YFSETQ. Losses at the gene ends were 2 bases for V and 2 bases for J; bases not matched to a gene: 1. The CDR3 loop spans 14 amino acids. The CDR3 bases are TGCGCCAGCAGCTTAAGCGGGGGGCAAGAGACCCAGTACTTC. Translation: CASSLSGGQETQYF.

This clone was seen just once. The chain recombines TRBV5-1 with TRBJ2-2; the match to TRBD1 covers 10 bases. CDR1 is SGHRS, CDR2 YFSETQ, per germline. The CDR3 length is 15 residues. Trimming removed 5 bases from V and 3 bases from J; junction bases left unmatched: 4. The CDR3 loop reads CASRSGTGDTGELFF. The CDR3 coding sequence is TGCGCCAGCAGATCCGGGACAGGGGACACCGGGGAGCTGTTTTTT. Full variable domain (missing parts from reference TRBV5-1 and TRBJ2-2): KAGVTQTPRYLIKTRGQQVTLSCSPISGHRSVSWYQQTPGQGLQFLFEYFSETQRNKGNFPGRFSGRQFSNSRSEMNVSTLELGDSALYLCASRSGTGDTGELFFGEGSRLTVL.

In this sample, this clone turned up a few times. The CDR3 spells CASSLYGGTEQFF. The CDR3 DNA reads TGTGCCAGCAGCTTGTACGGGGGGACAGAGCAGTTCTTC. The V gene is TRBV5-5, the J gene TRBJ2-1, with a tentative D call TRBD2 (7 bases). This CDR3 region has 13 residues. CDR1 and CDR2 (germline): SGHKS, YYEKEE (reference sequence). V was shortened by 1 base and J by 10 bases, with 12 bases between the two germline ends.

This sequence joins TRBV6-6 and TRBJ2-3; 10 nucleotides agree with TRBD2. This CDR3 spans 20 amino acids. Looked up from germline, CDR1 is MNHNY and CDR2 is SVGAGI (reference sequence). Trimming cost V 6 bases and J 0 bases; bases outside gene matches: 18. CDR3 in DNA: TGTGCCAGCAGCTCCCGAGGGTATCTAGCGGGGGTCCCTAGCACAGATACGCAGTATTTT. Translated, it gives CASSSRGYLAGVPSTDTQYF.

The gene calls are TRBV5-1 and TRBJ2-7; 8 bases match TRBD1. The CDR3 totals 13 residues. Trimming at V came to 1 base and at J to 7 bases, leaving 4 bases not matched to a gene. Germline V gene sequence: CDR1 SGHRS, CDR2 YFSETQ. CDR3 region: CASSLSRGQEQYF. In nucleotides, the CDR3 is TGCGCCAGCAGCTTGTCCAGGGGGCAGGAGCAGTACTTC.

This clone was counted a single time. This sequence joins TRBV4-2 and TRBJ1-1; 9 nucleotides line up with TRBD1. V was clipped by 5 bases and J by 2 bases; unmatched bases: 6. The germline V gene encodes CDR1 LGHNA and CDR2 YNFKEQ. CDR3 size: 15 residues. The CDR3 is CASSAGDRENTEAFF. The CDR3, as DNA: TGTGCCAGCAGCGCCGGGGACAGGGAAAACACTGAAGCTTTCTTT.

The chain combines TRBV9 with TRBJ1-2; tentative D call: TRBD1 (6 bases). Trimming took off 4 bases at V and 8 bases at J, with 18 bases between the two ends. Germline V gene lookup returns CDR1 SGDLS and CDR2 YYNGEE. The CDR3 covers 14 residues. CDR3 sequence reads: CASSKGAGVDGYTF. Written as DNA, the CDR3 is TGTGCCAGCAGCAAAGGGGCAGGGGTGGACGGCTACACCTTC.

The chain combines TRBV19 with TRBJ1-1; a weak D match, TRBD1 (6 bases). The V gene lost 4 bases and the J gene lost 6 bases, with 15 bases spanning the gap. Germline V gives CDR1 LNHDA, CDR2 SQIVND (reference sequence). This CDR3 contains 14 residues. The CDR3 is CASSTIQGRAEAFF. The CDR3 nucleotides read TGTGCCAGTAGTACGATACAGGGCCGGGCTGAAGCTTTCTTT.

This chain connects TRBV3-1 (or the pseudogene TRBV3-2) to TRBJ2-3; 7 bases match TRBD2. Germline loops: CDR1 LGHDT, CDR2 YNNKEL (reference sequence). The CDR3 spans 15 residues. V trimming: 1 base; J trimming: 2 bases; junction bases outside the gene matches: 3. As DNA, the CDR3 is TGTGCCAGCAGCCAAGTAAGCGGGACCACAGATACGCAGTATTTT. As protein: CASSQVSGTTDTQYF.

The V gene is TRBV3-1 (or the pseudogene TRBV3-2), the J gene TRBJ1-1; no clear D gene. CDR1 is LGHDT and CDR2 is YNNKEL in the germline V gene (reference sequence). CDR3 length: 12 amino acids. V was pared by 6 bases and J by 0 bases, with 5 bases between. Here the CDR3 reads CASRGMNTEAFF. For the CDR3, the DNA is TGTGCCAGCAGGGGCATGAACACTGAAGCTTTCTTT.

CDR3 loop: CASSPMTGSYEQYF. CDR3 in DNA: TGCGCCAGCAGCCCAATGACAGGGTCCTACGAGCAGTACTTC. The rearrangement joins TRBV5-1 to TRBJ2-7, with 7 bases lining up with TRBD1. The CDR3 loop spans 14 amino acids. V dropped 4 bases and J dropped 1; count of bases not matched to a gene: 5. Germline CDR1 SGHRS, CDR2 YFSETQ.

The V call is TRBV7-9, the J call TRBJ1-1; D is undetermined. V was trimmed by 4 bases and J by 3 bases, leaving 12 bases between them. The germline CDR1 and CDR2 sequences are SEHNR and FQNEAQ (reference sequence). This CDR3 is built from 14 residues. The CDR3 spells CASSSPARYTEAFF. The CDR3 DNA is TGTGCCAGCAGCTCCCCCGCGAGGTACACTGAAGCTTTCTTT.

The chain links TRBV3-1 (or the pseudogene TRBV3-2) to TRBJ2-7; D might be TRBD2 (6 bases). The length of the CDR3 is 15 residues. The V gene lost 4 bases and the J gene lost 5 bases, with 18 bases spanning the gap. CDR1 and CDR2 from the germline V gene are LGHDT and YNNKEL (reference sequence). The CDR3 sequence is CASSLTRGSPHEQYF. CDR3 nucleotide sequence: TGTGCCAGCAGCCTCACACGGGGGAGCCCCCACGAGCAGTACTTC.

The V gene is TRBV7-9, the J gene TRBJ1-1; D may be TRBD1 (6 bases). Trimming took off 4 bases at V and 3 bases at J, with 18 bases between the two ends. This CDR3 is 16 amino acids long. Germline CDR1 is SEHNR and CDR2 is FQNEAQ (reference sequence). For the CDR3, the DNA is TGTGCCAGCAGCTACGCACCCCCACAGGGTTACACTGAAGCTTTCTTT. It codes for CASSYAPPQGYTEAFF.

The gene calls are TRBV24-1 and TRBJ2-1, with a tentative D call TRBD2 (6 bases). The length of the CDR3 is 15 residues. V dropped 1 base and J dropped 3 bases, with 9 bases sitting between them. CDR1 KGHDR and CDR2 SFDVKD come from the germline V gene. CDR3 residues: CATSDFSSDYNEQFF. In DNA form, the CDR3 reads TGTGCCACCAGTGATTTCTCTAGCGACTACAATGAGCAGTTCTTC.

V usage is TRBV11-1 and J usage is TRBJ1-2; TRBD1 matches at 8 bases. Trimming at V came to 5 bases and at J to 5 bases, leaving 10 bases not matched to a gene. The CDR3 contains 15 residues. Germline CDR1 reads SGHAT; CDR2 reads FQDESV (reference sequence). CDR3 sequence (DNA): TGTGCCAGCAGCCAAGGGGACAGGAGAACTTATGGCTACACCTTC. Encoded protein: CASSQGDRRTYGYTF.

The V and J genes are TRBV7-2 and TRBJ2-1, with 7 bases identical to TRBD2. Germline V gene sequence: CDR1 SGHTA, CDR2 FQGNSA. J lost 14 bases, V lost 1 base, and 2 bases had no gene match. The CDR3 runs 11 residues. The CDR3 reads CASSLGAGEFF. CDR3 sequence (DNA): TGTGCCAGCAGCTTAGGGGCGGGAGAGTTCTTC.

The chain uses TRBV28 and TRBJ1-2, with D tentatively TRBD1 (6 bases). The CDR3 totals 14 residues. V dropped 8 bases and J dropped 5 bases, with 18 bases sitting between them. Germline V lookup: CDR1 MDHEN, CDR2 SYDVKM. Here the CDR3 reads CASELPGTLYGYTF. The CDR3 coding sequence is TGTGCCAGCGAGCTTCCCGGGACACTGTATGGCTACACCTTC.

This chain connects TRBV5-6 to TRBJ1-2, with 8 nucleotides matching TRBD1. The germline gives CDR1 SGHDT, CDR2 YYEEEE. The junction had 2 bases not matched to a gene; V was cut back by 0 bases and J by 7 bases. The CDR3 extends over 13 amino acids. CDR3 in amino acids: CASSLGTGSGYTF. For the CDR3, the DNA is TGTGCCAGCAGCTTGGGGACAGGGAGTGGCTACACCTTC.

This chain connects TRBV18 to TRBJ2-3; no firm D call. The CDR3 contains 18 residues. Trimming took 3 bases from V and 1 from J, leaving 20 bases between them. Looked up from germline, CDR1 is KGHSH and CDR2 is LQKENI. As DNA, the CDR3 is TGTGCCAGCTCACCCCTACTTCCCCGGCAGACACGCACAGATACGCAGTATTTT. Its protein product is CASSPLLPRQTRTDTQYF.

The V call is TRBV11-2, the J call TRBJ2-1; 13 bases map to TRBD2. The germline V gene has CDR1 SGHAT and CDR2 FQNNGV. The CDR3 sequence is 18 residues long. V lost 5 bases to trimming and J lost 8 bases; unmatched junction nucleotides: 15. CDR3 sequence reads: CASSPHTLAGGDVHEQFF. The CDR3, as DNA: TGTGCCAGCAGCCCGCACACACTAGCGGGGGGGGACGTCCATGAGCAGTTCTTC.

The CDR3 DNA is TGCGCCAGCAGCCAGGACCCGCTAGCGAGGGGGACCCAGTACTTC. Its translation is CASSQDPLARGTQYF. The chain couples TRBV4-3 to TRBJ2-5, with TRBD2 as a possible D gene (6 bases). The CDR3 spans 15 residues. Germline V gene lookup returns CDR1 LGHNA and CDR2 YSLEER. Trimming pared 3 bases from V and 7 bases from J, leaving 18 bases between.

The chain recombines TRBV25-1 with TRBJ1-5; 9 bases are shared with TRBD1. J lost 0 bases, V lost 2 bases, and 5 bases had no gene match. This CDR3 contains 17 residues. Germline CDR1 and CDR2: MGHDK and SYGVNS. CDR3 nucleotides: TGTGCCAGCAGTGAAGGATGGGGACAGGGTAGCAATCAGCCCCAGCATTTT. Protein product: CASSEGWGQGSNQPQHF.

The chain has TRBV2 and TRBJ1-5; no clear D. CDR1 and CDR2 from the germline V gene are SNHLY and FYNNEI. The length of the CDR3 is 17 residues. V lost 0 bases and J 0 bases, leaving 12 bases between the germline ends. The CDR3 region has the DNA TGTGCCAGCAGTGAAGCGTCGGGAAGGTATAGCAATCAGCCCCAGCATTTT. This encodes CASSEASGRYSNQPQHF.